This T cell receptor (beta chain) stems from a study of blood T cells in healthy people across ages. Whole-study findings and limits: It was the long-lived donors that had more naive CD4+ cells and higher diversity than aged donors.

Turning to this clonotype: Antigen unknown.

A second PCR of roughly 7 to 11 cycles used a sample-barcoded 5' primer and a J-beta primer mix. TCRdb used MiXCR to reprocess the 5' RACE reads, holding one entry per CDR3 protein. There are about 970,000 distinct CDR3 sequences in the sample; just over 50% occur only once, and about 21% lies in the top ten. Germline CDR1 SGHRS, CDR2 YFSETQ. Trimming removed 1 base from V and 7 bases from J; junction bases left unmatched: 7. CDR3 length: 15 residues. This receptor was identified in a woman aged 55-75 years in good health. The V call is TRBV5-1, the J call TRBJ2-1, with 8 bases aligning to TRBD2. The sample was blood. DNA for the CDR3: TGCGCCAGCAGCTTGAGCGTGGGACTAGTAAATGAGCAGTTCTTC. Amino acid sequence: CASSLSVGLVNEQFF.